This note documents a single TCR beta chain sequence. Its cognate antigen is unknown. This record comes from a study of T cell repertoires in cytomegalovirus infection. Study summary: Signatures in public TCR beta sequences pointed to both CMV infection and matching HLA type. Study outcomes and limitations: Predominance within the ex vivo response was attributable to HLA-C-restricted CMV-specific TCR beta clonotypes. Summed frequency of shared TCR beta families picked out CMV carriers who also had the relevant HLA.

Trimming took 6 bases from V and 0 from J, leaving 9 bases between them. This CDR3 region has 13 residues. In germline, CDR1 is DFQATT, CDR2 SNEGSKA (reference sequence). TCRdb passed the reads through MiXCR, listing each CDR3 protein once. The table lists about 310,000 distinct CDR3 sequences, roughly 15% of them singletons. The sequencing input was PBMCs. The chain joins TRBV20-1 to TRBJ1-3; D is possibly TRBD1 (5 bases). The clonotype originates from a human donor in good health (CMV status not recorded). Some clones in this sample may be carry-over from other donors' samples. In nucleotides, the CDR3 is TGCAGTGCGCTTGACAGCTCTGGAAACACCATATATTTT. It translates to CSALDSSGNTIYF.